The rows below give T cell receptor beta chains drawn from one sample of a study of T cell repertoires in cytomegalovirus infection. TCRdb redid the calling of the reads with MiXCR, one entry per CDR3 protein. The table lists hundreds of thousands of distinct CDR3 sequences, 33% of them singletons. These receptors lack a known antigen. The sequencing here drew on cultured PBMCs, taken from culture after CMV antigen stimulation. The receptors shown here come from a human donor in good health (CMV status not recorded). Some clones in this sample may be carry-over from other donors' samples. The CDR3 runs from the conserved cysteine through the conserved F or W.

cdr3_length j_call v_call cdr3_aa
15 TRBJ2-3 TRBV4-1 CASSQRELVTDTQYF
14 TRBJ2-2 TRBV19 CASAGGADTGELFF
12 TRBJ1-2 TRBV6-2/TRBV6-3 CASSYSTGSYTF
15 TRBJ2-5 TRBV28 CASSAHENPRESQYF
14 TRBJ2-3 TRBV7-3 CASSLSLASDTQYF
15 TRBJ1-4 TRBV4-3 CASSRTGGTNEKLFF
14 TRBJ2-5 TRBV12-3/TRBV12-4 CASSAGLGSETQYF
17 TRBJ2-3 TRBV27 CASSLETGSTRADTQYF
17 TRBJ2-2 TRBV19 CASSMPVRLVPTGELFF
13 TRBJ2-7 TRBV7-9 CASSLTGTAEQYF
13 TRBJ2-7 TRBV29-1 CSVARVRSYEQYF
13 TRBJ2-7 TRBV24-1 CATSQGEPYEQYF
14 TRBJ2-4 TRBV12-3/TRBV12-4 CASGLQMAKNIQYF
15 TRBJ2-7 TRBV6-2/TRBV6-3 CASSYGAGAGYEQYF
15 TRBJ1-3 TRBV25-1 CASSNSGRGGNTIYF
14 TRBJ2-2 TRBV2 CASSEVGVDGELFF
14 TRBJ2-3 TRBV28 CASSMGSGAGTQYF
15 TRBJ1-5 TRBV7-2 CASSEDRSSNQPQHF
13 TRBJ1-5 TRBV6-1 CASTRAGNQPQHF
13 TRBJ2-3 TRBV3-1 CASSRGGGNTQYF
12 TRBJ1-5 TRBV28 CASTWSNQPQHF
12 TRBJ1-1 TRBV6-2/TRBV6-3 CASSYLNTEAFF
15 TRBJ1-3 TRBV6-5 CASSKNWGSGNTIYF
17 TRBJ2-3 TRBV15 CATSRGLRREGADTQYF
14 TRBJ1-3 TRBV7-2 CASSLGRGRNTIYF
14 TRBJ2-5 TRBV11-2 CASSSSRGLETQYF